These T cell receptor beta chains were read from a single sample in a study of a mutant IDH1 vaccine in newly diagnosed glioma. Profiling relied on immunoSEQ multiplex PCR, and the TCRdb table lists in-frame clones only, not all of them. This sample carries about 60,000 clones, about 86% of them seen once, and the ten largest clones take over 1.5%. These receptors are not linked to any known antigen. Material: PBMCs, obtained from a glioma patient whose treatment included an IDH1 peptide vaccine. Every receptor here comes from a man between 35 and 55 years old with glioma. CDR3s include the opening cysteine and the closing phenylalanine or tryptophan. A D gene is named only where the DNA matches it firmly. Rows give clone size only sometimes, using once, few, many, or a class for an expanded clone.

CDR3 protein: CARAPGQSSYEQYF; CDR3 DNA: TGTGCCAGGGCCCCGGGACAGAGCTCCTACGAGCAGTACTTC; CDR3 length: 14; D gene: TRBD1; V gene: TRBV6-1; clone size: NA; J gene: TRBJ2-7
CDR3 protein: CASSYRTGEFQPQHF; CDR3 DNA: TGTGCCAGCAGTTATAGGACAGGGGAGTTTCAGCCCCAGCATTTT; CDR3 length: 15; D gene: TRBD1; V gene: TRBV6-9; clone size: once; J gene: TRBJ1-5
CDR3 protein: CASSGGNYNEQFF; CDR3 DNA: TGCGCCAGCAGTGGAGGAAACTACAATGAGCAGTTCTTC; CDR3 length: 13; D gene: NA; V gene: TRBV10-1; clone size: NA; J gene: TRBJ2-1
CDR3 protein: CASSPTKGGEGQPQHF; CDR3 DNA: TGTGCCAGCTCACCTACAAAAGGAGGGGAGGGTCAGCCCCAGCATTTT; CDR3 length: 16; D gene: NA; V gene: TRBV18; clone size: NA; J gene: TRBJ1-5
CDR3 protein: CASGLLTRTEEQYF; CDR3 DNA: TGTGCCAGCGGCCTATTAACTCGGACCGAAGAGCAGTACTTC; CDR3 length: 14; D gene: NA; V gene: TRBV7-3; clone size: NA; J gene: TRBJ2-7
CDR3 protein: CASSMVWGSYGNTIYF; CDR3 DNA: TGTGCCAGTAGTATGGTCTGGGGGTCATACGGAAACACCATATATTTT; CDR3 length: 16; D gene: NA; V gene: TRBV19; clone size: NA; J gene: TRBJ1-3
CDR3 protein: CASSYSESTNEKLFF; CDR3 DNA: TGTGCCAGCAGTTACTCTGAGTCAACTAATGAAAAACTGTTTTTT; CDR3 length: 15; D gene: NA; V gene: TRBV6-5; clone size: NA; J gene: TRBJ1-4
CDR3 protein: CASSFNSGSSYEQYF; CDR3 DNA: TGTGCCAGCAGCTTCAATAGCGGGAGCTCCTACGAGCAGTACTTC; CDR3 length: 15; D gene: TRBD2; V gene: TRBV7-3; clone size: NA; J gene: TRBJ2-7
CDR3 protein: CASSQARTGYGYTF; CDR3 DNA: TGCGCCAGCAGCCAAGCGCGGACAGGCTATGGCTACACCTTC; CDR3 length: 14; D gene: TRBD1; V gene: TRBV4-1; clone size: NA; J gene: TRBJ1-2
CDR3 protein: CASTGQTSSYEQYF; CDR3 DNA: TGTGCCAGCACAGGCCAGACGAGCTCCTACGAGCAGTACTTC; CDR3 length: 14; D gene: NA; V gene: TRBV6-5; clone size: NA; J gene: TRBJ2-7
CDR3 protein: CASSPALNYEQYF; CDR3 DNA: TGTGCCAGCTCACCAGCCCTAAACTACGAGCAGTACTTC; CDR3 length: 13; D gene: NA; V gene: TRBV18; clone size: NA; J gene: TRBJ2-7
CDR3 protein: CASSDPPLGTDTQYF; CDR3 DNA: TGTGCCAGCAGTGACCCGCCCTTGGGCACAGATACGCAGTATTTT; CDR3 length: 15; D gene: NA; V gene: TRBV6-4; clone size: NA; J gene: TRBJ2-3
CDR3 protein: CALLIRGLGETQYF; CDR3 DNA: TGTGCTCTGCTTATAAGGGGGCTAGGAGAGACCCAGTACTTC; CDR3 length: 14; D gene: TRBD1; V gene: TRBV27; clone size: NA; J gene: TRBJ2-5
CDR3 protein: CASSPRGQGAGEQYF; CDR3 DNA: TGTGCCAGCAGCCCACGCGGACAGGGGGCAGGGGAGCAGTACTTC; CDR3 length: 15; D gene: TRBD1; V gene: TRBV7-2; clone size: NA; J gene: TRBJ2-7
CDR3 protein: CASSFGFPTDTQYF; CDR3 DNA: TGTGCCAGCAGTTTCGGGTTCCCCACAGATACGCAGTATTTT; CDR3 length: 14; D gene: NA; V gene: TRBV27; clone size: NA; J gene: TRBJ2-3
CDR3 protein: CASSLGGGPDTQYF; CDR3 DNA: TGTGCCAGCAGCTTAGGCGGGGGGCCGGATACGCAGTATTTT; CDR3 length: 14; D gene: TRBD2; V gene: TRBV7-2; clone size: NA; J gene: TRBJ2-3
CDR3 protein: CASSTAGKGKDGYTF; CDR3 DNA: TGTGCCAGCTCGACCGCAGGGAAAGGGAAGGATGGCTACACCTTC; CDR3 length: 15; D gene: NA; V gene: TRBV18; clone size: NA; J gene: TRBJ1-2
CDR3 protein: CASSLPGTGNNEQFF; CDR3 DNA: TGCGCCAGCAGCTTGCCCGGGACAGGGAACAATGAGCAGTTCTTC; CDR3 length: 15; D gene: TRBD1; V gene: TRBV5-1; clone size: few; J gene: TRBJ2-1
CDR3 protein: CASRPGQGYYGYTF; CDR3 DNA: TGTGCCAGCAGACCGGGACAGGGCTACTATGGCTACACCTTC; CDR3 length: 14; D gene: TRBD1; V gene: TRBV6-6; clone size: NA; J gene: TRBJ1-2
CDR3 protein: CASSAQGGTYEQYF; CDR3 DNA: TGTGCCAGCAGTGCACAGGGGGGAACCTACGAGCAGTACTTC; CDR3 length: 14; D gene: TRBD1; V gene: TRBV2; clone size: NA; J gene: TRBJ2-7
CDR3 protein: CASNRAGGYYNEQFF; CDR3 DNA: TGTGCCAGCAACCGAGCGGGAGGGTATTACAATGAGCAGTTCTTC; CDR3 length: 15; D gene: TRBD2; V gene: TRBV27; clone size: NA; J gene: TRBJ2-1
CDR3 protein: CSVNNQMETQYF; CDR3 DNA: TGCAGCGTGAACAACCAGATGGAGACCCAGTACTTC; CDR3 length: 12; D gene: NA; V gene: TRBV29-1; clone size: NA; J gene: TRBJ2-5
CDR3 protein: CASSPRRRLAEPQETQYF; CDR3 DNA: TGCGCCAGCAGCCCAAGAAGGCGGCTAGCGGAACCCCAAGAGACCCAGTACTTC; CDR3 length: 18; D gene: TRBD2; V gene: TRBV4-1; clone size: NA; J gene: TRBJ2-5
CDR3 protein: CASSLNREDTQYF; CDR3 DNA: TGTGCCAGCAGCTTAAACAGGGAGGATACGCAGTATTTT; CDR3 length: 13; D gene: NA; V gene: TRBV7-7; clone size: NA; J gene: TRBJ2-3